This T cell receptor (beta chain) was documented in a study of shared clonotypes between healthy human individuals. Data came from immunoSEQ multiplex PCR; TCRdb stores just in-frame clones and leaves some out. The sample lists about 2.1 million clones, around 95% seen once, with around 1.7% in the top ten. Germline V gene data show CDR1 as SNHLY and CDR2 as FYNNEI. The CDR3 sequence is 13 residues long. V dropped 4 bases and J dropped 7 bases, with 11 bases sitting between them. Naive CD8 cells, CD45RO-negative and positively selected for CCR7, excluded terminally differentiated effector memory CD45RA+ cells.

The chain joins TRBV2 to TRBJ1-5; the D is unclear. This clonotype was obtained from a man aged 18 to 30 in good health. Some clones in this sample may be carry-over from other donors' samples. The sequenced sample consisted of naive CD8+ T cells from PBMCs. The chain's CDR3 is CASSGRDNQPQHF. Written as DNA, the CDR3 is TGTGCCAGCAGTGGGAGGGATAACCAGCCCCAGCATTTT.